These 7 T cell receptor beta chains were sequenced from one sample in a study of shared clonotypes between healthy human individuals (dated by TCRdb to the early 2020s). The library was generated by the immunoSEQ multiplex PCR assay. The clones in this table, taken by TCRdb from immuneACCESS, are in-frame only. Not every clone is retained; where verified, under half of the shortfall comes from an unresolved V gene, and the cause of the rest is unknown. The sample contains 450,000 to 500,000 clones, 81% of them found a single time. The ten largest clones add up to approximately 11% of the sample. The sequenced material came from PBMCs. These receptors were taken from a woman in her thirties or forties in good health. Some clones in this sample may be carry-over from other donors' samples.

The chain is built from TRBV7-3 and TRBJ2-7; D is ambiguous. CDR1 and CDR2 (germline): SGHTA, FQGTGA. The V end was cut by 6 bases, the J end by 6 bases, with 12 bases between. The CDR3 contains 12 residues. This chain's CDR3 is CASRYEVGEQYF. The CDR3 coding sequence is TGTGCCAGCAGGTACGAGGTAGGCGAGCAGTACTTC. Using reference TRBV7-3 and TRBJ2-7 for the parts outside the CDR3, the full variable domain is GAGVSQTPSNKVTEKGKYVELRCDPISGHTALYWYRQSLGQGPEFLIYFQGTGAADDSGLPNDRFFAVRPEGSVSTLKIQRTERGDSAVYLCASRYEVGEQYFGPGTRLTVT.

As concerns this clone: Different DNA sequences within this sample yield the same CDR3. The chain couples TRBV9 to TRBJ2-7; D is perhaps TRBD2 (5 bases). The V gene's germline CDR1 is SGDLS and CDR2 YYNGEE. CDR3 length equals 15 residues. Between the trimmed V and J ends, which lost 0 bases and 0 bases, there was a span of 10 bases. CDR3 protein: CASSVGSGYSYEQYF. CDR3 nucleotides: TGTGCCAGCAGCGTAGGAAGCGGTTACTCCTACGAGCAGTACTTC.

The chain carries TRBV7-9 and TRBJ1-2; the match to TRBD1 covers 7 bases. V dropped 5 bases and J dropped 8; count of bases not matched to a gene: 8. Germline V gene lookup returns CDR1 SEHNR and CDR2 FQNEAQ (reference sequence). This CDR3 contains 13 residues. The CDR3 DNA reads TGTGCCAGCAGCGACGGGACAGCGATAGGCTACACCTTC. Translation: CASSDGTAIGYTF.

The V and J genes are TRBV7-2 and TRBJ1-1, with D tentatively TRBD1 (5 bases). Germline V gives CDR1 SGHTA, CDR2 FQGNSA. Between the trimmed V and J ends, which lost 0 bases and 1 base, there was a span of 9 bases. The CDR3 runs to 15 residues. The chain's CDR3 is CASSLALGPNTEAFF. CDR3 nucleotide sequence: TGTGCCAGCAGCTTAGCCCTGGGACCGAACACTGAAGCTTTCTTT.

Written as DNA, the CDR3 is TGCGCCAGCAGTGAGGGACTAGCGGGAGGGGGAGAGACCCAGTACTTC. It is translated as CASSEGLAGGGETQYF. V usage is TRBV10-1 and J usage is TRBJ2-5; the match to TRBD2 covers 15 bases. The V gene end was trimmed by 2 bases and the J gene end by 4 bases; junction bases not matched to a gene: 2. This CDR3 is 16 amino acids long. CDR1 and CDR2 from the germline V gene are WNHNN and SYGVQD (reference sequence).

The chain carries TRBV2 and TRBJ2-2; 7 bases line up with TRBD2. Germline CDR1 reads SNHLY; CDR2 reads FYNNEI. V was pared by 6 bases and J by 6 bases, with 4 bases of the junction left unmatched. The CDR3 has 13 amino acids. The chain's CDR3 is CASRALASGELFF. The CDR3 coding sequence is TGTGCCAGCAGAGCACTAGCGTCCGGGGAGCTGTTTTTT.

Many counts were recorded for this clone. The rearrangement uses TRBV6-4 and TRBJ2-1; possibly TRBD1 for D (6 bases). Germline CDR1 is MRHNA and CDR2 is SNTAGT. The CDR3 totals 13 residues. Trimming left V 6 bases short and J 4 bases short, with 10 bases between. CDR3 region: CASSPDRYNEQFF. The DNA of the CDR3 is TGTGCCAGCAGCCCTGACAGGTACAATGAGCAGTTCTTC.